The subject of this entry is one T cell receptor beta chain. As yet, its antigen is unknown. TCRdb's table, derived via immunoSEQ multiplex PCR, lists solely in-frame clones and lacks some. The sample shows a few hundred thousand clones, about 77% of them seen only once. This sample is part of a study of cytotoxic CD8 clonotypes in ibrutinib-treated CLL. Study overall: Across the patients, 11 were relapsed/refractory, about 15 treatment-naive and roughly 18 IGHV unmutated.

Findings and limits, study-wide: Baseline-level clonality went beyond age-matched healthy donors and moved in step with circulating CD8+ T-cell counts. Increased clonality at ibrutinib response gave way to a return toward baseline at progression.

The CDR3 length is 15 residues. Trimming cost V 4 bases and J 0 bases, with 10 bases left between them. Per the germline V gene, CDR1 is KGHSH and CDR2 is LQKENI. The sequence was collected from a human donor with chronic lymphocytic leukemia. The gene calls are TRBV18 and TRBJ2-1; D is perhaps TRBD1 (6 bases). The sequences come from PBMCs, collected before ibrutinib treatment. DNA of the CDR3: TGTGCCAGCTCACAGGGACAAACCTCCTACAATGAGCAGTTCTTC. Translation gives CASSQGQTSYNEQFF.